This TCR beta chain comes out of a study of control samples from healthy donors and cancer patients. The method was immunoSEQ multiplex PCR; TCRdb's version includes in-frame clones alone and lacks a portion of them. The profile shows 150,000 to 200,000 clones, about 94% of them singletons. Germline V lookup: CDR1 LNHDA, CDR2 SQIVND (reference sequence). V was cut by 1 base and J by 4 bases, with 14 bases left in between. This CDR3 comprises 15 residues. This receptor was obtained from a woman between 40 and 50 years old in good health. The sample comprised blood. The V gene is TRBV19, the J gene TRBJ2-7; possible D gene TRBD1, 5 bases. CDR3 nucleotide sequence: TGTGCCAGTAGTATAGTTGGGGCTAGAGAGTACGAGCAGTACTTC. Its translation: CASSIVGAREYEQYF.